The 27 T cell receptor beta chains reported below all come from one sample, sequenced in a study of T cell changes during pregnancy in multiple sclerosis. Generated by immunoSEQ multiplex PCR, the TCRdb table keeps only in-frame clones and is missing some. The repertoire has 40,000 to 55,000 clones, approximately 91% of them found once; the top ten carry 0.55% to 0.6%. Material: CD4+ T cells from peripheral blood mononuclear cells, obtained in the first trimester of pregnancy. Source of these receptors: a female donor with multiple sclerosis, enrolled in a pregnancy study.

The chain couples TRBV5-1 to TRBJ2-2, with D possibly being TRBD2 (5 bases). Germline CDR1 SGHRS, CDR2 YFSETQ. The CDR3 sequence is 17 residues long. Trimming stripped 0 bases from V and 0 bases from J, with 12 bases between. The CDR3 loop reads CASSLARAGTNTGELFF. The CDR3 bases are TGCGCCAGCAGCTTGGCCCGGGCGGGCACGAACACCGGGGAGCTGTTTTTT.

This clone was observed once. The rearrangement uses TRBV7-7 and TRBJ2-3, with TRBD2 identical over 14 bases. J gave up 4 bases and V 5 bases, and 2 bases lay outside the gene matches. There are 15 residues in the CDR3. Looked up from germline, CDR1 is SSHAT and CDR2 is FNYEAQ (reference sequence). For the CDR3, the DNA is TGTGCCAGCAGCACGGGACTAGCGGGAGCAGATACGCAGTATTTT. Residues: CASSTGLAGADTQYF. The full variable domain, with the rest looked up from reference TRBV7-7 and TRBJ2-3, is GAGVSQSPRYKVTKRGQDVTLRCDPISSHATLYWYQQALGQGPEFLTYFNYEAQPDKSGLPSDRFSAERPEGSISTLTIQRTEQRDSAMYRCASSTGLAGADTQYFGPGTRLTVL.

This chain joins TRBV14 and TRBJ2-5; TRBD2 aligns across 10 bases. Germline V CDR1 and CDR2: SGHDN, FVKESK. CDR3 size: 16 residues. Trimming removed 1 base from V and 4 bases from J; junction bases left unmatched: 6. The CDR3 reads CASSQAYKREGETQYF. CDR3 DNA sequence: TGTGCCAGCAGCCAAGCTTATAAGCGGGAGGGAGAGACCCAGTACTTC.

The chain combines TRBV5-6 with TRBJ2-1, with D perhaps matching TRBD2 (5 bases). Looked up from germline, CDR1 is SGHDT and CDR2 is YYEEEE. V lost 2 bases and J 4 bases, leaving 7 bases between the germline ends. This CDR3 contains 13 residues. The CDR3 sequence: CASSFTGYNEQFF. The CDR3, as DNA: TGTGCCAGCAGCTTCACGGGGTACAATGAGCAGTTCTTC.

The chain recombines TRBV11-2 with TRBJ2-7; 7 bases align to TRBD2. CDR3 size: 16 residues. V was clipped by 5 bases and J by 2 bases; unmatched bases: 12. Germline-derived CDR1 and CDR2 are SGHAT and FQNNGV. CDR3 coding DNA: TGTGCCAGCAGCCCCAATTACGGACTAGAGGCCTACGAGCAGTACTTC. Protein: CASSPNYGLEAYEQYF.

This chain uses TRBV15 with TRBJ1-5, with 7 nucleotides matching TRBD1. Germline CDR1 and CDR2: LNHNV and YYDKDF (reference sequence). The junction had 5 bases not matched to a gene; V was cut back by 6 bases and J by 6 bases. CDR3 length: 13 residues. The CDR3 coding sequence is TGTGCCACCAGGGAGGGGGCCAGTCAGCCCCAGCATTTT. Its protein product is CATREGASQPQHF.

This sequence joins TRBV5-1 and TRBJ2-7, with 8 bases fitting TRBD2. Germline V gene sequence: CDR1 SGHRS, CDR2 YFSETQ. This CDR3 contains 13 residues. Trimming cost V 5 bases and J 6 bases; bases outside gene matches: 7. CDR3 sequence reads: CASSLGLATEQYF. The CDR3 nucleotides read TGCGCCAGCAGTCTCGGACTAGCCACCGAGCAGTACTTC.

The chain is built from TRBV28 and TRBJ1-1, with a weak D call TRBD1 (6 bases). The germline gives CDR1 MDHEN, CDR2 SYDVKM. This CDR3 is 14 amino acids long. The V end lost 4 bases, the J end lost 2 bases, and 11 bases lay between the germline ends. CDR3 DNA: TGTGCCAGCAGTTCAGGGGCCCTAAACACTGAAGCTTTCTTT. This translates into CASSSGALNTEAFF.

The chain is built from TRBV18 and TRBJ2-5; 12 nucleotides line up with TRBD2. In germline, CDR1 is KGHSH, CDR2 LQKENI. The CDR3 consists of 17 residues. V lost 3 bases to trimming and J lost 5 bases; unmatched junction nucleotides: 10. CDR3 residues: CASSPSTSGGSGETQYF. CDR3 coding DNA: TGTGCCAGCTCACCGTCGACTAGCGGGGGATCCGGGGAGACCCAGTACTTC.

This chain links TRBV27 with TRBJ2-1, with D hard to call. Germline CDR1 is MNHEY and CDR2 is SMNVEV (reference sequence). Trimming removed 5 bases from V and 9 bases from J, with 14 bases in between. This CDR3 spans 13 amino acids. The CDR3 nucleotides read TGTGCCAGCAGTAACCCCCGGAGAATTGAGCAGTTCTTC. Protein sequence: CASSNPRRIEQFF.

The V gene is TRBV19, the J gene TRBJ2-2, with no clear D. V lost 5 bases to trimming and J lost 4 bases, with 5 bases between them. The CDR3 has 12 residues. Germline V lookup: CDR1 LNHDA, CDR2 SQIVND (reference sequence). The CDR3 spells CASSPRTGELFF. DNA for the CDR3: TGTGCCAGTAGTCCGCGCACCGGGGAGCTGTTTTTT. Together with reference TRBV19 and TRBJ2-2, the CDR3 gives the full variable domain: DGGITQSPKYLFRKEGQNVTLSCEQNLNHDAMYWYRQDPGQGLRLIYYSQIVNDFQKGDIAEGYSVSREKKESFPLTVTSAQKNPTAFYLCASSPRTGELFFGEGSRLTVL.

This chain connects TRBV4-2 to TRBJ2-2; D is possibly TRBD1 (5 bases). The V gene lost 0 bases and the J gene lost 4 bases, with 6 bases spanning the gap. Germline V gene sequence: CDR1 LGHNA, CDR2 YNFKEQ. The CDR3 is 14 residues long. CDR3 residues: CASSQERGTGELFF. The CDR3 DNA reads TGTGCCAGCAGCCAAGAAAGGGGCACCGGGGAGCTGTTTTTT.

The V gene is TRBV14, the J gene TRBJ2-6, with TRBD1 matching over 10 bases. The CDR3 runs 16 residues. Trimming took 4 bases from V and 1 from J; bases not matched to a gene: 1. In germline, CDR1 is SGHDN, CDR2 FVKESK. The DNA for the CDR3 is TGTGCCAGCAGCCGGGACAGGGGTTCTGGGGCCAACGTCCTGACTTTC. Residues: CASSRDRGSGANVLTF. Filled out from reference TRBV14 and TRBJ2-6, the complete variable domain reads EAGVTQFPSHSVIEKGQTVTLRCDPISGHDNLYWYRRVMGKEIKFLLHFVKESKQDESGMPNNRFLAERTGGTYSTLKVQPAELEDSGVYFCASSRDRGSGANVLTFGAGSRLTVL.

J is TRBJ1-4 and V is TRBV2; D is ambiguous. Germline CDR1 SNHLY, CDR2 FYNNEI. V dropped 6 bases and J dropped 3 bases, with 17 bases sitting between them. The CDR3 has 16 amino acids. The CDR3 here is CASSKEGSGSNEKLFF. The CDR3 region has the DNA TGTGCCAGCAGCAAGGAAGGGAGCGGGTCTAATGAAAAACTGTTTTTT.

V usage is TRBV13 and J usage is TRBJ2-1, with D possibly being TRBD2 (5 bases). From germline, CDR1 is PRHDT and CDR2 FYEKMQ (reference sequence). This CDR3 is built from 13 residues. V gave up 2 bases and J gave up 8 bases, with 10 bases separating them. The CDR3 coding sequence is TGTGCCAGCAGCTTACGCTTGGAGGATGAGCAGTTCTTC. This encodes CASSLRLEDEQFF.

The rearrangement uses TRBV6-5 and TRBJ2-3; TRBD2 agrees at 8 bases. The CDR3 length is 15 residues. V lost 6 bases, J lost 6 bases, and 11 bases stayed unmatched. CDR1 MNHEY and CDR2 SVGAGI come from the germline V gene. CDR3: CASSEKSGRADTQYF. The CDR3 DNA is TGTGCCAGCAGCGAGAAAAGCGGGAGAGCGGATACGCAGTATTTT.

This chain connects TRBV2 to TRBJ2-7, with D hard to call. The germline V gene has CDR1 SNHLY and CDR2 FYNNEI. Trimming stripped 2 bases from V and 2 bases from J, with 7 bases between. The CDR3 length is 13 residues. CDR3 sequence reads: CASSERYPYEQYF. The DNA for the CDR3 is TGTGCCAGCAGTGAACGGTACCCCTACGAGCAGTACTTC.

This chain connects TRBV30 to TRBJ2-1, with D possibly being TRBD2 (6 bases). The CDR3 length is 14 residues. Germline V gene lookup returns CDR1 GTSNPN and CDR2 SVGIG (reference sequence). Trimming pared 3 bases from V and 0 bases from J, leaving 9 bases between. CDR3 bases: TGTGCCTGGAGCGGGGGTAGCTCCTACAATGAGCAGTTCTTC. Its protein is CAWSGGSSYNEQFF.

This chain links TRBV2 with TRBJ2-1; 9 nucleotides agree with TRBD1. The germline CDR1 and CDR2 sequences are SNHLY and FYNNEI. The CDR3 is 15 residues long. Trimming at V came to 6 bases and at J to 2 bases, leaving 5 bases not matched to a gene. The CDR3 nucleotides read TGTGCCAGCAGGATGGGACAGGGAACCTACAATGAGCAGTTCTTC. Protein: CASRMGQGTYNEQFF.

The V call is TRBV9, the J call TRBJ2-7; 8 bases are a match to TRBD2. V shed 0 bases, J shed 6 bases, and the junction held 8 bases outside the gene matches. Germline V CDR1 and CDR2: SGDLS, YYNGEE. This CDR3 spans 15 amino acids. The CDR3 is CASSVVGTRAAEQYF. The CDR3 DNA is TGTGCCAGCAGCGTAGTGGGGACTAGGGCTGCCGAGCAGTACTTC.

This chain joins TRBV27 and TRBJ2-5; no definite D call. V was shortened by 2 bases and J by 2 bases, with 15 bases between the two germline ends. CDR1 is MNHEY and CDR2 is SMNVEV in the germline V gene (reference sequence). The CDR3 is 16 residues long. The CDR3 loop reads CASSLPPARRQETQYF. The CDR3 DNA follows: TGTGCCAGCAGTTTACCCCCTGCGCGCCGGCAAGAGACCCAGTACTTC.

The genes are TRBV19 and TRBJ2-7; no firm D call. CDR3 size: 14 residues. Trimming took 8 bases from V and 2 from J, leaving 16 bases between them. Germline V gene lookup returns CDR1 LNHDA and CDR2 SQIVND (reference sequence). The CDR3 DNA follows: TGTGCCAGTTCAAATCGACAAGGAACCTACGAGCAGTACTTC. Its translation is CASSNRQGTYEQYF.

Here the CDR3 reads CASSREIEQFF. CDR3 bases: TGTGCCAGCAGCCGGGAGATTGAGCAGTTCTTC. The gene calls are TRBV2 and TRBJ2-1, with a weak D call TRBD2 (6 bases). This CDR3 contains 11 residues. Trimming stripped 6 bases from V and 9 bases from J, with 9 bases between. Germline V lookup: CDR1 SNHLY, CDR2 FYNNEI.

The CDR3: CASSLVDSTYEQYF. The CDR3 region has the DNA TGTGCCAGCAGCTTAGTAGACAGCACCTACGAGCAGTACTTC. The rearrangement joins TRBV7-8 to TRBJ2-7; possibly TRBD1 for D (5 bases). This CDR3 is 14 amino acids long. The ends were cut back, 1 base at V and 2 bases at J, with 9 bases in the middle. Per germline, CDR1 SGHVS and CDR2 FQNEAQ.

CDR3 sequence reads: CASSYSILGGEQYF. CDR3 coding DNA: TGTGCCAGCAGTTACTCGATACTGGGGGGCGAGCAGTACTTC. The chain couples TRBV6-5 to TRBJ2-7, with D maybe TRBD2 (6 bases). This CDR3 is built from 14 residues. Trimming shortened V by 0 bases and J by 6 bases, and 12 bases separated the two germline ends. CDR1 and CDR2 from the germline V gene are MNHEY and SVGAGI.

The CDR3 reads CAISESGGIDEQFF. In DNA form, the CDR3 reads TGTGCCATCAGTGAGTCGGGAGGGATCGATGAGCAGTTCTTC. The chain is built from TRBV10-3 and TRBJ2-1; 7 bases are shared with TRBD2. Germline assignment: CDR1 ENHRY and CDR2 SYGVKD. The V gene end was trimmed by 0 bases and the J gene end by 8 bases; junction bases not matched to a gene: 4. This CDR3 has 14 amino acids.

This clone is deemed medium-sized (0.01 to 0.1%). The J gene is TRBJ1-1, the V gene TRBV27, with D perhaps TRBD1 (5 bases). There are 15 residues in the CDR3. Deletions cut 1 base from V and 1 base from J, with 10 bases between. CDR1 is MNHEY and CDR2 is SMNVEV in the germline V gene (reference sequence). The CDR3 sequence is CASSLFAGPNTEAFF. The CDR3 bases are TGTGCCAGCAGTTTATTTGCAGGGCCGAACACTGAAGCTTTCTTT.